This TCR beta chain comes out of a study of cytomegalovirus exposure and HLA in healthy donors. About this clone: Its antigen remains unidentified.

PCR employed 60 Vbeta and 13 Jbeta primers. The table came from immunoSEQ multiplex PCR; TCRdb's copy has only in-frame clones and leaves some out. The table shows fewer than 250,000 clones, with roughly 80% occurring only once. Points from the study as a whole: Researchers left out some V segments, among them TRBV6-2 and TRBV6-3, as indistinguishable.

The V segment lost 6 bases and the J segment 5 bases; nucleotides outside the gene matches: 14. Germline V gene sequence: CDR1 SNHLY, CDR2 FYNNEI. This CDR3 is 16 amino acids long. This receptor was identified in a male donor in good health and CMV-seronegative. The sample taken for sequencing was PBMCs. The V gene is TRBV2, the J gene TRBJ2-7; 9 positions agree with TRBD1. CDR3 in amino acids: CASRDPDLQGAHEQYF. The CDR3 DNA follows: TGTGCCAGCAGGGACCCGGACCTACAGGGGGCCCACGAGCAGTACTTC.